Below, 2 T cell receptor beta chains from the same sample are listed, as sequenced in a study of early T cells in non-severe SARS-CoV-2 infection. Using its own MiXCR run on the 5' RACE reads, TCRdb lists one record per CDR3 protein. The repertoire holds under 95,000 distinct CDR3 sequences, roughly 12% seen once, with 3.4% in the top ten. Source material: whole blood. All receptors derive from an adult who was a healthcare worker with PCR-confirmed SARS-CoV-2 infection or an uninfected control (not recorded which).

In this sample, this clonotype turned up a few times. The genes are TRBV30 and TRBJ2-3, with D unresolved. Germline V gene data show CDR1 as GTSNPN and CDR2 as SVGIG (reference sequence). With 8 bases removed from V and 2 bases from J, the gap between germline ends came to 11 bases. This CDR3 is built from 12 residues. CDR3 sequence: CAVGRYTDTQYF. The CDR3 DNA reads as TGTGCCGTCGGGCGGTACACAGATACGCAGTATTTT.

This chain joins TRBV20-1 and TRBJ1-1; 7 nucleotides agree with TRBD1. The CDR3 has 14 residues. Germline values: CDR1 DFQATT, CDR2 SNEGSKA (reference sequence). Trimming took 1 base from V and 1 from J; bases not matched to a gene: 3. The CDR3 loop reads CSARGGQTNTEAFF. CDR3 nucleotides: TGCAGTGCTAGAGGGGGACAGACGAACACTGAAGCTTTCTTT.